This T cell receptor (beta chain) was retrieved from a study of T cell responses to AZD1222 COVID-19 vaccine. V shed 5 bases and J 0 bases; nucleotides not matched to a gene: 10. CDR3 size: 16 residues. The germline gives CDR1 LGHNA, CDR2 YNFKEQ. On this clone itself: Antigen specificity is unknown.

Clones were read by immunoSEQ multiplex PCR, and TCRdb kept only the in-frame ones, dropping some. The profile covers around 94,000 clones, with roughly 85% appearing a single time and 4.5% taken by the ten largest. Study observations and caveats: White British donors predominated, females outnumbered males, and clonal diversity was possibly underestimated.

This chain connects TRBV4-2 to TRBJ2-7; 7 nucleotides match TRBD2. Sample: peripheral blood, taken 28 days after the second AZD1222 dose. The clonotype comes from an adult who received the AZD1222 COVID-19 vaccine. CDR3 coding DNA: TGTGCCAGCAGCAGAGGAACGGGAGGACCCTCCTACGAGCAGTACTTC. Translating gives CASSRGTGGPSYEQYF.